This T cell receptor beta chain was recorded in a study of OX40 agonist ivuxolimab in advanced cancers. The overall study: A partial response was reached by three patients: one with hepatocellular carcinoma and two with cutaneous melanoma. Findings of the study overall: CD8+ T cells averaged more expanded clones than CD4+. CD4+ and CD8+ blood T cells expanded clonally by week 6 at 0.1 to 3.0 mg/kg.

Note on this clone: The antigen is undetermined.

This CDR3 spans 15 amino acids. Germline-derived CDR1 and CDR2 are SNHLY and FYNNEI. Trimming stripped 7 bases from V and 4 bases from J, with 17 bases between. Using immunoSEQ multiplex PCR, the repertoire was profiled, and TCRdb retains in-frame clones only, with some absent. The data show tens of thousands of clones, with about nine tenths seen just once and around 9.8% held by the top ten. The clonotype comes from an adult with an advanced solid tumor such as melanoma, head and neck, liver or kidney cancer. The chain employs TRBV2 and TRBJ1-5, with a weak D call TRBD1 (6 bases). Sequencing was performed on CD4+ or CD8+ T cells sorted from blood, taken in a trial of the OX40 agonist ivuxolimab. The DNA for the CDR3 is TGTGCCAGCAACGAACAGGGCCTTGGGAATCAGCCCCAGCATTTT. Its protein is CASNEQGLGNQPQHF.